This T cell receptor (beta chain) stems from a study of T-cell reconstitution after alpha-beta-depleted transplantation in children. Library preparation (for TCRbeta) was performed with unique molecular identifiers. One entry per CDR3 protein, called by TCRdb with MiXCR from the PCR reads. The sample shows hundreds of thousands of distinct CDR3 sequences, about an eighth of them seen only once. Germline V gene lookup returns CDR1 SGHTA and CDR2 FQGNSA. V gave up 1 base and J gave up 9 bases; unmatched junction bases: 9. This CDR3 is 15 amino acids long. This clonotype was seen a few times. This chain uses TRBV7-2 with TRBJ1-5; 7 nucleotides agree with TRBD1. The sequence was collected from a human donor who donated a stem cell graft to a child with Fanconi anemia. The sequences come from PBMCs, collected from the stem cell graft. DNA for the CDR3: TGTGCCAGCAGCTTAGACACAGGGGACGGGAGGCCCCAGCATTTT. This encodes CASSLDTGDGRPQHF.